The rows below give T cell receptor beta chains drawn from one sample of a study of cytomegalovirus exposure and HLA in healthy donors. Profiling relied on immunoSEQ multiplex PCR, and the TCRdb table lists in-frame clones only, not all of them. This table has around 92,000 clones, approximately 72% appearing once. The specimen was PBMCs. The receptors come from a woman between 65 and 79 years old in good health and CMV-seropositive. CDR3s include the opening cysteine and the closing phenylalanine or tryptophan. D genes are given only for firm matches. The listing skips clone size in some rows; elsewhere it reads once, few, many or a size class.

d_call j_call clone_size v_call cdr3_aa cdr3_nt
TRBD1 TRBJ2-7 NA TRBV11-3 CASSLGQGYNEQYF TGTGCCAGCAGCTTAGGACAGGGTTACAACGAGCAGTACTTC
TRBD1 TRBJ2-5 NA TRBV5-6 CASSYGTAGETQYF TGTGCCAGCAGCTACGGGACAGCCGGGGAGACCCAGTACTTC
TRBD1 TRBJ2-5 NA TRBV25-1 CASSEGQGAETQYF TGTGCCAGCAGTGAAGGACAGGGGGCGGAGACCCAGTACTTC
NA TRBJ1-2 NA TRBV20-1 CSASSNGYTF TGCAGTGCTAGTTCCAATGGCTACACCTTC
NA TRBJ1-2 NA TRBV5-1 CASSLEQNYGYTF TGCGCCAGCAGCTTGGAACAGAACTATGGCTACACCTTC
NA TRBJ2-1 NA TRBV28 CASSWGTSSYNEQFF TGTGCCAGCAGTTGGGGGACTTCCTCCTACAATGAGCAGTTCTTC
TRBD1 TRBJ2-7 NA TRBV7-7 CASSPGTGGAYEQYF TGTGCTAGCAGCCCTGGGACAGGGGGAGCCTACGAGCAGTACTTC
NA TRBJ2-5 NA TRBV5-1 CASSRSAQGGETQYF TGCGCCAGCAGCCGAAGTGCACAGGGAGGGGAGACCCAGTACTTC
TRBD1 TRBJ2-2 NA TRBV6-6 CASSTGTGAPGELFF TGTGCCAGCAGCACCGGGACAGGGGCGCCCGGGGAGCTGTTTTTT
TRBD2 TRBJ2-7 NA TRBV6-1 CASSARTSGTEQYF TGTGCCAGCAGTGCCCGGACTAGCGGGACCGAGCAGTACTTC
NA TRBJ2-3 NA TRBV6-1 CASSGGVIDTQYF TGTGCCAGCAGTGGCGGCGTAATAGATACGCAGTATTTT
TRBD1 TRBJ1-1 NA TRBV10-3 CAIRGGDRGTEAFF TGTGCCATCAGGGGGGGGGACAGGGGCACTGAAGCTTTCTTT
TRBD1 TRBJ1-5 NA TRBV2 CASSANPRGAGGSNQPQHF TGTGCCAGCAGTGCCAACCCGAGGGGGGCAGGGGGTAGCAATCAGCCCCAGCATTTT
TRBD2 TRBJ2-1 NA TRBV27 CASSLGLEGGYGTYNEQFF TGTGCCAGCAGCCTGGGACTAGAAGGGGGGTACGGCACCTACAATGAGCAGTTCTTC
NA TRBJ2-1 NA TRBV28 CASSSGGTTYNEQFF TGTGCCAGCAGTTCAGGTGGGACAACATACAATGAGCAGTTCTTC
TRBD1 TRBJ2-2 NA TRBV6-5 CASRRDRGLPGELFF TGTGCCAGCAGAAGGGACAGGGGATTACCCGGGGAGCTGTTTTTT
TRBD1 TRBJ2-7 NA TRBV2 CASRYKPGQGASYEQYF TGTGCCAGCCGCTATAAACCGGGACAGGGGGCGAGCTACGAGCAGTACTTC
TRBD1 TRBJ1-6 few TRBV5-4 CASKDRGGSPLHF TGTGCCAGCAAGGACAGGGGGGGTTCACCCCTCCACTTT
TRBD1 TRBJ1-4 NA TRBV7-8 CASSRSQQGGNEKLFF TGTGCCAGCAGCCGGAGCCAACAGGGGGGTAATGAAAAACTGTTTTTT
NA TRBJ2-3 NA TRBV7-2 CASSVTTSTDTQYF TGTGCCAGCAGCGTAACGACTAGCACAGATACGCAGTATTTT
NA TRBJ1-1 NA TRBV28 CASSRTAGGGTEAFF TGTGCCAGCAGTAGGACGGCGGGAGGTGGCACTGAAGCTTTCTTT
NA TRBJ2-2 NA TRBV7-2 CASKDSTNTGELFF TGTGCCAGCAAGGACAGTACGAACACCGGGGAGCTGTTTTTT
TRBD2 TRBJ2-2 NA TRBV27 CASSQEAGGNTGELFF TGTGCCAGCAGTCAGGAGGCGGGGGGCAACACCGGGGAGCTGTTTTTT
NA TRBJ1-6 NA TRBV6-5 CASSSLSGNSPLHF TGTGCCAGCAGTTCCCTGAGTGGTAATTCACCCCTCCACTTT
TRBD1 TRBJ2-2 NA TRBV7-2 CASSSTGGYTGELFF TGTGCCAGCAGCTCTACAGGGGGATACACCGGGGAGCTGTTTTTT
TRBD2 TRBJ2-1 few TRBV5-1 CASRPSGGNEQFF TGCGCCAGCCGACCCAGCGGGGGGAATGAGCAGTTCTTC
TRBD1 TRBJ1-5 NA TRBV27 CASSLGTGGDQPQHF TGTGCCAGCAGTTTAGGCACAGGGGGCGATCAGCCCCAGCATTTT
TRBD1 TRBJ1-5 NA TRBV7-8 CASSLGAQGASQPQHF TGTGCCAGCAGCTTAGGGGCACAGGGGGCGAGTCAGCCCCAGCATTTT
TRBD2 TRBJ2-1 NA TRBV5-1 CASSFRTSGSSYNEQFF TGCGCCAGCAGCTTCCGGACTAGCGGGAGCTCCTACAATGAGCAGTTCTTC
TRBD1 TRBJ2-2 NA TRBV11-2 CASSSNIRTGTVGELFF TGTGCCAGCAGCTCCAACATCCGGACAGGGACGGTCGGGGAGCTGTTTTTT
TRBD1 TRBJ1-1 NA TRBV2 CASLVRDRGPSEAFF TGTGCCAGCTTAGTACGGGACAGGGGTCCTTCTGAAGCTTTCTTT
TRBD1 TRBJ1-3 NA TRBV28 CASRWTGGRNTIYF TGTGCCAGCAGGTGGACAGGGGGACGAAACACCATATATTTT
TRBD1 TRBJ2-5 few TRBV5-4 CASSRGRNRGRSETQYF TGTGCCAGCAGCAGGGGGCGAAACAGGGGGCGGTCAGAGACCCAGTACTTC
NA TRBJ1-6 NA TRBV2 CGGRESSYNSPLHF TGTGGGGGGAGGGAATCCTCCTATAATTCACCCCTCCACTTT
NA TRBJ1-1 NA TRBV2 CASSEWVTPREAFF TGTGCCAGCAGTGAATGGGTAACCCCTAGGGAAGCTTTCTTT
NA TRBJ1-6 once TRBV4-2 CASSQAPPGSASSPLHF TGTGCCAGCAGCCAAGCTCCCCCTGGCAGTGCTAGTTCACCCCTCCACTTT
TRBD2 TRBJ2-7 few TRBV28 CATKVIGLAETYEQYF TGTGCCACCAAAGTAATTGGACTAGCGGAAACCTACGAGCAGTACTTC
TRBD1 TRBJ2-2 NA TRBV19 CASSPSRTGNTGELFF TGTGCCAGTAGTCCCTCCAGGACAGGGAACACCGGGGAGCTGTTTTTT
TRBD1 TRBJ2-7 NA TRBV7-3 CASSSTGTGGDEQYF TGTGCCAGCAGCTCAACCGGGACAGGGGGCGACGAGCAGTACTTC
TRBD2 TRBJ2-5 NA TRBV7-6 CASSSRTSGGRETQYF TGTGCCAGCAGCTCCAGGACTAGCGGGGGTAGGGAGACCCAGTACTTC
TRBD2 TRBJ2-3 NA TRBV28 CASSLFGLAVGTDTQYF TGTGCCAGCAGTTTATTCGGCCTAGCGGTCGGTACAGATACGCAGTATTTT
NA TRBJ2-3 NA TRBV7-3 CASSLGGVGKSTDTQYF TGTGCCAGCAGCTTAGGGGGCGTGGGTAAAAGCACAGATACGCAGTATTTT
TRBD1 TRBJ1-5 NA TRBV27 CASSPNRGFGQPQHF TGTGCCAGCAGTCCAAACAGGGGATTCGGGCAGCCCCAGCATTTT
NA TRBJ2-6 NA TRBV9 CASSFTGEASGANVLTF TGTGCCAGCAGCTTCACAGGGGAGGCCTCTGGGGCCAACGTCCTGACTTTC
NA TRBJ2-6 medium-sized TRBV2 CASSTGWALSGANVLTF TGTGCCAGCAGTACAGGGTGGGCTCTCTCTGGGGCCAACGTCCTGACTTTC
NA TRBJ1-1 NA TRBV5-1 CASSLGGASNTEAFF TGCGCCAGCAGCCTAGGTGGGGCTTCGAACACTGAAGCTTTCTTT